A single T cell receptor (beta chain) is shown here with its context. The target antigen is unknown. The CDR3 is 14 amino acids. Germline V gene sequence: CDR1 DFQATT, CDR2 SNEGSKA (reference sequence). Genomic DNA served as template for TCR beta VDJ and CDR3 profiling. MiXCR, applied by TCRdb to the reads, yields one record per CDR3 protein. The sample yields around 200,000 distinct CDR3 sequences, 54% seen once. This entry comes from a study of CD8+CD57+ T cells in acquired aplastic anemia. Study-wide background: Average CD4+ read depth in healthy donors was around 11 million reads. General study results and limits: There were around 28 CD8+ CDR3 sequences that occurred in both patients and controls.

This TCR was sampled from a human donor in good health, serving as a control. V is TRBV20-1 and J is TRBJ2-5; 8 bases line up with TRBD2. The material sequenced was sorted CD4+, CD8+, or CD8+CD57+ T cells (not recorded which) from PBMCs. The CDR3 DNA is TGCGGGGCAGGGAGCGGGGGTGTTATGGAGACCCAGTACTTC. Translation gives CGAGSGGVMETQYF.